A selection of T cell receptor beta chains follows, all from one sample in a study of Ad26.COV2.S vaccination and SARS-CoV-2 variants. The data were produced by immunoSEQ multiplex PCR, yet TCRdb's version contains in-frame clones alone and is incomplete. The data show under 250,000 clones, around 88% seen once. Sequenced here: peripheral blood, sampled in a trial of Ad26.COV2.S vaccine versus placebo. The receptors here all came from a person aged 18 to 59 who received the Ad26.COV2.S COVID-19 vaccine or a placebo. Both conserved end residues are part of each CDR3. Each record gives: clone size, V gene, D gene, J gene, CDR3 protein, CDR3 DNA. The D gene is left open where the match is weak. Part of the rows lack a size; the others show once, few, many or a class for expanded clones.

>-|TRBV7-2|TRBD2|TRBJ2-5
CASSPATSGALEYPQYF
TGTGCCAGCAGCCCAGCGACTAGCGGGGCCCTGGAATACCCCCAGTACTTC
>-|TRBV7-9|-|TRBJ1-3
CASSFDAGSSGNTIYF
TGTGCCAGCAGCTTCGACGCAGGGAGCTCTGGAAACACCATATATTTT
>once|TRBV6-5|TRBD1|TRBJ1-6
CASRRTGVNSPLHF
TGTGCCAGCAGACGGACAGGGGTTAATTCACCCCTCCACTTT
>-|TRBV3-1/TRBV3-2|TRBD2|TRBJ2-1
CASSPGLALSGEEQFF
TGTGCCAGCAGCCCGGGACTAGCTCTTTCGGGGGAGGAGCAGTTCTTC
>-|TRBV4-3|TRBD2|TRBJ2-3
CASSQDRTSGGTDTQYF
TGCGCCAGCAGCCAAGATAGGACTAGCGGAGGTACAGATACGCAGTATTTT
>-|TRBV18|-|TRBJ1-1
CASSPRTANTEAFF
TGTGCCAGCTCACCACGGACAGCGAACACTGAAGCTTTCTTT
>-|TRBV30|-|TRBJ2-3
CAWGRFSTDTQYF
TGTGCCTGGGGACGGTTTAGCACAGATACGCAGTATTTT
>once|TRBV12-5|-|TRBJ2-2
CASGFVPGELFF
TGTGCTAGTGGTTTTGTTCCCGGGGAGCTGTTTTTT
>-|TRBV25-1|-|TRBJ1-1
CASSDGGNTEAFF
TGTGCCAGCAGTGACGGGGGGAACACTGAAGCTTTCTTT
>-|TRBV11-2|-|TRBJ2-4
CASSFDSKNIQYF
TGTGCCAGCAGCTTTGACAGCAAAAACATTCAGTACTTC
>-|TRBV5-1|TRBD1|TRBJ1-1
CASSLGPGGRHRNTEAFF
TGCGCCAGCAGCTTGGGGCCAGGGGGCCGACATAGGAACACTGAAGCTTTCTTT
>once|TRBV6-5|TRBD2|TRBJ2-5
CASTRSGGPQETQYF
TGTGCCAGCACCCGTAGCGGGGGGCCACAAGAGACCCAGTACTTC
>-|TRBV4-2|TRBD2|TRBJ2-7
CASSQEPSGVFDEQYF
TGTGCCAGCAGCCAAGAACCTAGCGGGGTCTTCGACGAGCAGTACTTC
>-|TRBV9|TRBD2|TRBJ2-1
CASSLSGSSYNEQFF
TGTGCCAGCAGCCTTAGCGGGAGCTCCTACAATGAGCAGTTCTTC
>-|TRBV5-1|-|TRBJ2-1
CASSLVPADEQFF
TGCGCCAGCAGCTTGGTCCCAGCAGATGAGCAGTTCTTC
>-|TRBV5-4|-|TRBJ2-1
CASSGGTNNEQFF
TGTGCCAGCAGCGGAGGGACCAACAATGAGCAGTTCTTC